These 26 T cell receptor beta chains were all obtained from the same sample, sequenced in a study of cytomegalovirus exposure and HLA in healthy donors. Assay: immunoSEQ multiplex PCR; the TCRdb copy retains only in-frame clones and omits some. The table has more than 110,000 clones, 84% seen once. Sequenced material: PBMCs. Receptors originate from a woman in her twenties or thirties in good health and CMV-seronegative.

The CDR3 loop reads CASSFIRGGQYF. In nucleotides, the CDR3 is TGTGCCAGCAGCTTTATTCGCGGTGGGCAGTATTTT. This chain connects TRBV11-2 to TRBJ2-3; no firm D call. Germline CDR1 reads SGHAT; CDR2 reads FQNNGV. V lost 3 bases, J lost 11 bases, and 12 bases lay in between. The CDR3 spans 12 residues.

The CDR3 protein is CASSSTGEETQYF. CDR3 nucleotide sequence: TGCGCCAGCAGCTCCACAGGGGAAGAGACCCAGTACTTC. The rearrangement uses TRBV5-1 and TRBJ2-5; 7 bases agree with TRBD1. The CDR3 contains 13 residues. The germline gives CDR1 SGHRS, CDR2 YFSETQ. V was pared by 3 bases and J by 3 bases, with 2 bases of the junction left unmatched.

In nucleotides, the CDR3 is TGTGCCAGCAGCCAAGATGGGGGGAGCGAGCAGTACTTC. Protein sequence: CASSQDGGSEQYF. V gene TRBV4-2 combines with J gene TRBJ2-7; tentative D call: TRBD2 (6 bases). This CDR3 spans 13 amino acids. V was cut by 0 bases and J by 6 bases, with 9 bases left in between. Germline V gene sequence: CDR1 LGHNA, CDR2 YNFKEQ.

The chain couples TRBV7-8 to TRBJ2-2; 8 bases fit TRBD2. V was pared by 1 base and J by 3 bases, with 4 bases of the junction left unmatched. The length of the CDR3 is 16 residues. In germline, CDR1 is SGHVS, CDR2 FQNEAQ. DNA of the CDR3: TGTGCCAGCAGCTTAGTTCAGCGGGAGCACACCGGGGAGCTGTTTTTT. Protein product: CASSLVQREHTGELFF.

This clone appeared a few times. The CDR3 loop reads CASSPRWGVTDTQYF. As DNA, the CDR3 is TGTGCCAGCAGCCCCCGGTGGGGGGTCACAGATACGCAGTATTTT. The chain joins TRBV7-2 to TRBJ2-3, with D perhaps matching TRBD2 (6 bases). The CDR3 is 15 residues long. V was pared by 5 bases and J by 2 bases, with 14 bases between. CDR1 is SGHTA and CDR2 is FQGNSA in the germline V gene.

The chain couples TRBV20-1 to TRBJ1-5; D unresolved. Germline CDR1 and CDR2: DFQATT and SNEGSKA (reference sequence). V lost 2 bases to trimming and J lost 5 bases, with 4 bases between them. The CDR3 spans 11 residues. The CDR3 sequence: CSARTDQPQHF. In DNA form, the CDR3 reads TGCAGTGCTAGAACGGATCAGCCCCAGCATTTT.

This chain uses TRBV18 with TRBJ2-7; 7 nucleotides match TRBD1. The CDR3 has 16 residues. The germline gives CDR1 KGHSH, CDR2 LQKENI. After removal of 3 bases from V and 2 bases from J, the junction contained 10 bases not matched to a gene. The CDR3 spells CASSPFGTATPYEQYF. The CDR3 DNA reads as TGTGCCAGCTCACCTTTTGGGACAGCTACACCCTACGAGCAGTACTTC.

This chain joins TRBV6-5 and TRBJ1-4; D unclear. Deletions cut 2 bases from V and 0 bases from J, with 7 bases between. The CDR3 consists of 15 residues. Germline V lookup: CDR1 MNHEY, CDR2 SVGAGI. The CDR3 DNA reads TGTGCCAGCAGTTACCAGGCAGCAACTAATGAAAAACTGTTTTTT. Translating gives CASSYQAATNEKLFF.

The rearrangement links TRBV11-3 to TRBJ2-2; 9 positions match TRBD1. Germline CDR1 is SGHNT and CDR2 is YENEEA. The J segment lost 3 bases and the V segment lost 5 bases, leaving 4 bases of the junction unmatched. The CDR3 loop spans 15 amino acids. The CDR3 DNA is TGTGCCAGCAGCGCCGACAGGGGGGACACCGGGGAGCTGTTTTTT. This codes for CASSADRGDTGELFF.

The chain uses TRBV29-1 and TRBJ2-2; D perhaps matches TRBD2 (6 bases). Trimming removed 5 bases at V and 0 bases at J, with 13 bases between. CDR3 length: 15 residues. CDR1 and CDR2 (germline): SQVTM, ANQGSEA. CDR3: CSVSVGGTNTGELFF. CDR3 nucleotides: TGCAGCGTTTCCGTCGGGGGTACGAACACCGGGGAGCTGTTTTTT.

This sequence joins TRBV6-1 and TRBJ1-1, with TRBD1 as a possible D gene (6 bases). Germline V CDR1 and CDR2: MNHNS, SASEGT. V shed 2 bases and J shed 4 bases, with 14 bases lying between them. The CDR3 loop spans 15 amino acids. CDR3 region: CASSERQGRSTEAFF. As DNA, the CDR3 is TGTGCCAGCAGTGAAAGGCAGGGGCGGAGCACTGAAGCTTTCTTT.

The chain employs TRBV4-2 and TRBJ2-5; the D gene is possibly TRBD1 (6 bases). The germline CDR1 and CDR2 sequences are LGHNA and YNFKEQ. V lost 0 bases and J lost 5, with 10 bases in between. This CDR3 comprises 14 residues. The CDR3 DNA reads as TGTGCCAGCAGCCAAGATTTAAGGGGGGAGACCCAGTACTTC. This codes for CASSQDLRGETQYF.

V usage is TRBV2 and J usage is TRBJ2-1, with D possibly TRBD1 on 5 matching bases. The CDR3 spans 15 residues. V lost 2 bases and J lost 7, with 15 bases in between. Germline CDR1 SNHLY, CDR2 FYNNEI. CDR3 bases: TGTGCCAGCAGTGAACGTCTGGCAGGGTTTAATGAGCAGTTCTTC. Its protein product is CASSERLAGFNEQFF.

This clone has more than one count but fewer than ten. This sequence joins TRBV29-1 and TRBJ2-7, with a tentative D call TRBD2 (5 bases). Trimming left V 6 bases short and J 0 bases short, with 18 bases between. This CDR3 is 15 amino acids long. Looked up from germline, CDR1 is SQVTM and CDR2 is ANQGSEA. CDR3 loop: CSVSKLVTSSYEQYF. The DNA for the CDR3 is TGCAGCGTGAGCAAACTAGTCACAAGCTCCTACGAGCAGTACTTC.

The chain recombines TRBV2 with TRBJ1-1, with TRBD1 matching over 10 bases. CDR1 and CDR2 (germline): SNHLY, FYNNEI. The V segment lost 6 bases and the J segment 3 bases; nucleotides outside the gene matches: 4. The CDR3 sequence is 14 residues long. The CDR3 DNA reads as TGTGCCAGCAGGACAGGGGGCTTGGACACTGAAGCTTTCTTT. It translates to CASRTGGLDTEAFF.

The rearrangement uses TRBV6-1 and TRBJ1-5, with 7 bases that match TRBD1. The length of the CDR3 is 13 residues. With 6 bases clipped from V and 5 bases from J, the junction kept 4 bases outside the gene matches. Germline V lookup: CDR1 MNHNS, CDR2 SASEGT. CDR3 protein: CASRTGLHQPQHF. Here the CDR3 DNA reads TGTGCCAGCAGGACAGGGCTTCATCAGCCCCAGCATTTT.

The CDR3 DNA reads as TGTGCCAGCAGTTACCTTAGTACCACTGAAGCTTTCTTT. As protein: CASSYLSTTEAFF. The chain joins TRBV6-5 to TRBJ1-1; D remains ambiguous. Between the trimmed V and J ends, which lost 2 bases and 4 bases, there was a span of 8 bases. The CDR3 is made up of 13 amino acids. Germline lookup yields CDR1 MNHEY and CDR2 SVGAGI.

Here the CDR3 reads CASSLFGGSGNTIYF. The CDR3 nucleotides are TGCGCCAGCAGCTTGTTTGGGGGCTCGGGGAACACCATATATTTT. The chain combines TRBV5-1 with TRBJ1-3; a possible D gene is TRBD1 (6 bases). The CDR3 spans 15 residues. Germline values: CDR1 SGHRS, CDR2 YFSETQ. V lost 1 base, J lost 7 bases, and 15 bases lay in between.

The gene calls are TRBV5-1 and TRBJ2-2; no clear D gene. Trimming removed 1 base from V and 0 bases from J, with 7 bases in between. The CDR3 is 15 residues long. In germline, CDR1 is SGHRS, CDR2 YFSETQ. DNA of the CDR3: TGCGCCAGCAGCTTGTCGCAGGCGAACACCGGGGAGCTGTTTTTT. This codes for CASSLSQANTGELFF.

This clone was observed a handful of times. The genes are TRBV5-1 and TRBJ2-7; 10 bases match TRBD2. V shed 4 bases and J 2 bases; nucleotides not matched to a gene: 6. CDR3 size: 15 residues. The V gene's germline CDR1 is SGHRS and CDR2 YFSETQ. CDR3 bases: TGCGCCAGCAGCGACGGACTAGCGGCCACCTACGAGCAGTACTTC. Translating gives CASSDGLAATYEQYF. Filled out from reference TRBV5-1 and TRBJ2-7, the complete variable domain reads KAGVTQTPRYLIKTRGQQVTLSCSPISGHRSVSWYQQTPGQGLQFLFEYFSETQRNKGNFPGRFSGRQFSNSRSEMNVSTLELGDSALYLCASSDGLAATYEQYFGPGTRLTVT.

This chain connects TRBV7-9 to TRBJ2-2; TRBD2 is a possible D gene (7 bases). Germline loops: CDR1 SEHNR, CDR2 FQNEAQ (reference sequence). V gave up 5 bases and J gave up 1 base, with 20 bases separating them. CDR3 length: 18 amino acids. The CDR3 region is CASSGRGGPSLNTGELFF. For the CDR3, the DNA is TGTGCCAGCAGCGGAAGGGGGGGACCTTCTTTGAACACCGGGGAGCTGTTTTTT.

V and J are TRBV30 and TRBJ1-6; 8 bases agree with TRBD1. The CDR3 covers 16 residues. After removal of 2 bases from V and 4 bases from J, the junction contained 7 bases not matched to a gene. Germline V CDR1 and CDR2: GTSNPN, SVGIG (reference sequence). The CDR3 coding sequence is TGTGCCTGGAGTTCCAGCAGACAGGGGTATAATTCACCCCTCCACTTT. It specifies CAWSSSRQGYNSPLHF.

This chain connects TRBV18 to TRBJ2-1; 8 bases match TRBD1. This CDR3 is built from 16 residues. The germline V gene encodes CDR1 KGHSH and CDR2 LQKENI. The junction had 11 bases not matched to a gene; V was cut back by 2 bases and J by 8 bases. CDR3 amino acids: CASSPLGTGNRDEQFF. CDR3 bases: TGTGCCAGCTCACCATTGGGGACAGGAAATAGGGATGAGCAGTTCTTC.

CDR3 sequence (DNA): TGTGCCAGTAGTATCTCTGTGGGCTTTTCCTACGAGCAGTACTTC. This codes for CASSISVGFSYEQYF. This rearrangement joins TRBV19 to TRBJ2-7; no clear D gene. V was shortened by 3 bases and J by 1 base, with 13 bases between the two germline ends. CDR3 length: 15 residues. CDR1 and CDR2 (germline): LNHDA, SQIVND (reference sequence).

The chain joins TRBV7-2 to TRBJ2-5, with TRBD1 matching 9 bases. Germline assignment: CDR1 SGHTA and CDR2 FQGNSA. This CDR3 is 14 amino acids long. After removal of 2 bases from V and 6 bases from J, the junction contained 4 bases not matched to a gene. CDR3 in DNA: TGTGCCAGCAGCTTAAGACAGGGGGAGCAGACCCAGTACTTC. The encoded protein is CASSLRQGEQTQYF.

The gene calls are TRBV4-1 and TRBJ2-7; 8 bases fit TRBD1. This CDR3 spans 16 amino acids. The trim removed 4 bases at V and 1 base at J, leaving 9 bases unmatched. Germline CDR1 is MGHRA and CDR2 is YSYEKL. The chain's CDR3 is CASSREDRDPSYEQYF. CDR3 DNA: TGCGCCAGCAGCCGAGAGGACAGGGATCCTTCCTACGAGCAGTACTTC.